Listed here are 27 T cell receptor beta chains from one sample, sequenced in a study of T cell responses to AZD1222 COVID-19 vaccine (dated by TCRdb to 2020 to 2022). Library creation used the immunoSEQ multiplex PCR assay. The source is immuneACCESS, and TCRdb retained only in-frame sequences with V and J called. Part of the clones is not carried over; for the studies checked, unresolved V genes explain less than half of this, and the remainder is unexplained. The sample has 100,000 to 150,000 clones on record, around 92% of them singletons. Together, the top ten hold 1.1% of the sample. Sample time point, as interpreted from the label and publication: baseline before first vaccination. The source material was peripheral blood, sampled on day 0 of AZD1222 vaccination. All receptors come from an adult in good health.

The chain employs TRBV10-3 and TRBJ2-5, with 11 nucleotides matching TRBD2. Unmatched junction bases numbered 5, after V lost 4 bases and J lost 1 base. The CDR3 is 16 amino acids. Germline values: CDR1 ENHRY, CDR2 SYGVKD. Here the CDR3 reads CAISGLAGGGQETQYF. The CDR3 bases are TGTGCCATCAGTGGGTTAGCGGGAGGGGGCCAAGAGACCCAGTACTTC.

The chain carries TRBV9 and TRBJ2-3; 11 bases agree with TRBD1. The CDR3 spans 16 residues. From germline, CDR1 is SGDLS and CDR2 YYNGEE. V dropped 2 bases and J dropped 4; count of bases not matched to a gene: 6. This chain's CDR3 is CASSVEGQGVADTQYF. CDR3 bases: TGTGCCAGCAGCGTGGAGGGACAGGGGGTAGCAGATACGCAGTATTTT.

The J gene is TRBJ1-2, the V gene TRBV3-1 (or the pseudogene TRBV3-2); TRBD1 matches 7 bases. The V segment lost 1 base and the J segment 8 bases; nucleotides outside the gene matches: 13. This CDR3 is 16 amino acids long. Germline V lookup: CDR1 LGHDT, CDR2 YNNKEL (reference sequence). CDR3 region: CASSQGVQGPLGGYTF. The DNA of the CDR3 is TGTGCCAGCAGCCAAGGTGTACAGGGGCCATTGGGGGGCTACACCTTC.

In this sample, this clone turned up a few times. CDR3: CASSPRTSGSYEQYF. In nucleotides, the CDR3 is TGTGCCAGCAGCCCTCGGACTAGCGGGAGTTACGAGCAGTACTTC. This rearrangement joins TRBV5-4 to TRBJ2-7, with 13 bases identical to TRBD2. Trimming removed 4 bases from V and 4 bases from J; junction bases left unmatched: 5. The CDR3 is 15 amino acids. CDR1 and CDR2 from the germline V gene are SGHNT and YYREEE (reference sequence). The full variable domain, its missing parts supplied by reference TRBV5-4 and TRBJ2-7, is ETGVTQSPTHLIKTRGQQVTLRCSSQSGHNTVSWYQQALGQGPQFIFQYYREEENGRGNFPPRFSGLQFPNYSSELNVNALELDDSALYLCASSPRTSGSYEQYFGPGTRLTVT.

The chain is built from TRBV4-1 and TRBJ1-4, with D unclear. The CDR3 has 15 residues. The ends were cut back, 0 bases at V and 2 bases at J, with 7 bases in the middle. The germline gives CDR1 MGHRA, CDR2 YSYEKL. In DNA form, the CDR3 reads TGCGCCAGCAGCCAAGATCCTGGGACTAATGAAAAACTGTTTTTT. Amino acids: CASSQDPGTNEKLFF.

The chain combines TRBV3-1 (or the pseudogene TRBV3-2) with TRBJ2-7; 8 bases are shared with TRBD2. Losses at the gene ends were 1 base for V and 1 base for J; bases not matched to a gene: 6. The CDR3 loop spans 16 amino acids. Germline CDR1 is LGHDT and CDR2 is YNNKEL (reference sequence). The chain's CDR3 is CASSQVPSSGSYEQYF. CDR3 coding DNA: TGTGCCAGCAGCCAAGTGCCGTCTAGCGGGTCCTACGAGCAGTACTTC.

The chain employs TRBV6-5 and TRBJ1-4; D is undetermined. V was clipped by 4 bases and J by 0 bases, with 12 bases between them. Germline loops: CDR1 MNHEY, CDR2 SVGAGI. This CDR3 comprises 16 residues. CDR3 region: CASSSTLGTTNEKLFF. The DNA for the CDR3 is TGTGCCAGCAGTTCAACCCTCGGGACAACTAATGAAAAACTGTTTTTT.

This chain links TRBV5-4 with TRBJ2-2; D not resolved. V gave up 4 bases and J gave up 4 bases, with 11 bases separating them. This CDR3 spans 14 amino acids. Germline values: CDR1 SGHNT, CDR2 YYREEE (reference sequence). CDR3 sequence reads: CASSQTPFTGELFF. The CDR3 DNA reads TGTGCCAGCAGCCAGACACCGTTCACCGGGGAGCTGTTTTTT.

The rearrangement joins TRBV29-1 to TRBJ2-7; 9 nucleotides align to TRBD2. The V gene end was trimmed by 6 bases and the J gene end by 5 bases; junction bases not matched to a gene: 8. CDR3 length: 13 residues. CDR1 SQVTM and CDR2 ANQGSEA come from the germline V gene. The CDR3 region is CSVAGTSSDEQYF. For the CDR3, the DNA is TGCAGCGTAGCCGGGACTAGCAGCGACGAGCAGTACTTC.

The rearrangement joins TRBV3-1 (or the pseudogene TRBV3-2) to TRBJ2-7; D is possibly TRBD1 (6 bases). This CDR3 has 13 amino acids. The germline V and J ends were trimmed by 5 bases and 5 bases, with 13 bases remaining between them. Germline V gene lookup returns CDR1 LGHDT and CDR2 YNNKEL (reference sequence). The CDR3: CASSARTEHEQYF. The CDR3 nucleotides read TGTGCCAGCAGCGCCCGGACAGAGCACGAGCAGTACTTC.

This chain joins TRBV28 and TRBJ2-7; the D is unclear. Trimming took off 10 bases at V and 3 bases at J, with 16 bases between the two ends. The CDR3 has 13 residues. The germline gives CDR1 MDHEN, CDR2 SYDVKM. CDR3: CATFRRKHYEQYF. CDR3 DNA: TGTGCCACCTTCCGGCGGAAACACTACGAGCAGTACTTC.

This chain connects TRBV9 to TRBJ2-1; D might be TRBD2 (5 bases). V was clipped by 1 base and J by 12 bases, with 17 bases between them. Germline V gives CDR1 SGDLS, CDR2 YYNGEE. This CDR3 has 14 amino acids. The CDR3: CASSVRIRGGGQFF. CDR3 bases: TGTGCCAGCAGCGTAAGGATACGAGGAGGAGGGCAGTTCTTC.

V is TRBV18 and J is TRBJ2-1; D is possibly TRBD1 or TRBD2 (5 bases each). Germline CDR1 reads KGHSH; CDR2 reads LQKENI. Deletions cut 2 bases from V and 2 bases from J, with 7 bases between. CDR3 length: 14 amino acids. This CDR3 is CASSPMGAYNEQFF. CDR3 in DNA: TGTGCCAGCTCACCAATGGGGGCCTACAATGAGCAGTTCTTC.

V and J are TRBV18 and TRBJ1-1; D ambiguous. V lost 3 bases to trimming and J lost 2 bases, with 10 bases between them. CDR1 is KGHSH and CDR2 is LQKENI in the germline V gene. The CDR3 length is 14 residues. CDR3 DNA sequence: TGTGCCAGCTCACCCGGATCCTTTAACACTGAAGCTTTCTTT. Its translation is CASSPGSFNTEAFF.

This clone occurred a few times. This sequence joins TRBV30 and TRBJ2-5; 7 positions match TRBD1. The CDR3 extends over 11 amino acids. With V trimmed by 5 bases and J by 4 bases, 1 base remained unmatched. From germline, CDR1 is GTSNPN and CDR2 SVGIG (reference sequence). The chain's CDR3 is CAWSGGETQYF. The CDR3, as DNA: TGTGCCTGGTCAGGGGGAGAGACCCAGTACTTC.

The genes are TRBV18 and TRBJ1-1; D not certain. V lost 5 bases to trimming and J lost 1 base, with 8 bases between them. The CDR3 spans 13 residues. Germline V lookup: CDR1 KGHSH, CDR2 LQKENI. The CDR3, as DNA: TGTGCCAGCTCAAAACAGCAGAACACTGAAGCTTTCTTT. Protein product: CASSKQQNTEAFF.

CDR3 amino acids: CASSQDPTSGTYEQYF. The CDR3 DNA is TGCGCCAGCAGCCAAGATCCCACTTCGGGGACTTACGAGCAGTACTTC. This chain links TRBV4-1 with TRBJ2-7; a weak D match, TRBD2 (6 bases). Trimming cost V 0 bases and J 4 bases, with 16 bases left between them. In germline, CDR1 is MGHRA, CDR2 YSYEKL. This CDR3 is built from 16 residues.

The rearrangement uses TRBV18 and TRBJ1-5; D not certain. CDR1 is KGHSH and CDR2 is LQKENI in the germline V gene. V dropped 2 bases and J dropped 7 bases, with 18 bases sitting between them. This CDR3 comprises 16 residues. The DNA for the CDR3 is TGTGCCAGCTCACCAGCGAGCGTTCAGGATTCCCAGCCCCAGCATTTT. It translates to CASSPASVQDSQPQHF.

V gene TRBV18 combines with J gene TRBJ2-5, with 8 nucleotides matching TRBD2. Germline V lookup: CDR1 KGHSH, CDR2 LQKENI. The CDR3 sequence is 14 residues long. The V segment lost 3 bases and the J segment 4 bases; nucleotides outside the gene matches: 4. DNA of the CDR3: TGTGCCAGCTCACCCCGGGAGGGCCGAGAGACCCAGTACTTC. It translates to CASSPREGRETQYF.

In this sample, this clone turned up once. The chain combines TRBV5-4 with TRBJ1-2, with TRBD1 matching 8 bases. V shed 4 bases, J shed 3 bases, and the junction held 17 bases outside the gene matches. This CDR3 is 18 amino acids long. Germline V lookup: CDR1 SGHNT, CDR2 YYREEE (reference sequence). The CDR3 DNA reads as TGTGCCAGCAGCCGGGGGGGCCAGGGGGCGCGGCGGGACTATGGCTACACCTTC. It specifies CASSRGGQGARRDYGYTF.

The chain has TRBV5-1 and TRBJ2-3; TRBD2 matches 11 bases. The V gene end was trimmed by 4 bases and the J gene end by 0 bases; junction bases not matched to a gene: 13. This CDR3 region has 19 residues. Germline CDR1 and CDR2: SGHRS and YFSETQ. In DNA form, the CDR3 reads TGCGCCAGCAGCGGATCGACTAGCGGGGCTCTAACTAGCACAGATACGCAGTATTTT. Translated: CASSGSTSGALTSTDTQYF.

This clone showed up just once. This chain uses TRBV19 with TRBJ1-4, with D unresolved. Germline V CDR1 and CDR2: LNHDA, SQIVND (reference sequence). The CDR3 sequence is 13 residues long. V shed 8 bases and J shed 6 bases, with 13 bases lying between them. As DNA, the CDR3 is TGTGCCAGTGGCGTGAGTGTAGATGAAAAACTGTTTTTT. Its translation: CASGVSVDEKLFF.

V gene TRBV5-4 combines with J gene TRBJ2-2; possibly TRBD2 for D (6 bases). This CDR3 has 14 residues. The germline gives CDR1 SGHNT, CDR2 YYREEE (reference sequence). V was pared by 4 bases and J by 6 bases, with 13 bases between. This chain's CDR3 is CASSPLSGAGELFF. The DNA of the CDR3 is TGTGCCAGCAGCCCACTTTCGGGAGCCGGGGAGCTGTTTTTT.

This clone came up once. The V call is TRBV2, the J call TRBJ1-1; D perhaps matches TRBD1 (6 bases). This CDR3 is 14 amino acids long. Germline V CDR1 and CDR2: SNHLY, FYNNEI. The V and J ends lost 8 bases and 8 bases respectively, with 21 bases between them. The CDR3: CASAPFTGDREAFF. For the CDR3, the DNA is TGTGCCAGCGCACCATTCACTGGAGACAGGGAAGCTTTCTTT.

The chain uses TRBV2 and TRBJ1-1; 7 nucleotides agree with TRBD1. V was clipped by 4 bases and J by 5 bases; unmatched bases: 7. The germline V gene has CDR1 SNHLY and CDR2 FYNNEI. This CDR3 comprises 14 residues. The CDR3 coding sequence is TGTGCCAGCAGTGCGGAGACAGGGTGGACTGAAGCTTTCTTT. Translated, it gives CASSAETGWTEAFF.

This chain joins TRBV19 and TRBJ1-2; D is ambiguous. Between the trimmed V and J ends, which lost 4 bases and 0 bases, there was a span of 6 bases. The CDR3 totals 13 residues. Germline V CDR1 and CDR2: LNHDA, SQIVND (reference sequence). DNA for the CDR3: TGTGCCAGTAGTACAGGCTCTAACTATGGCTACACCTTC. It translates to CASSTGSNYGYTF.

J is TRBJ2-1 and V is TRBV3-1 (or the pseudogene TRBV3-2), with D hard to call. There are 13 residues in the CDR3. Germline V gives CDR1 LGHDT, CDR2 YNNKEL (reference sequence). Trimming took 1 base from V and 9 from J, leaving 10 bases between them. CDR3 bases: TGTGCCAGCAGCCAAGTGCTCGTTGCTGAGCAGTTCTTC. Residues: CASSQVLVAEQFF.